This TCR beta chain stems from a study of blood T cell repertoires in COVID-19 (dated by TCRdb to the early 2020s). Study-level background: The collaborator samples originated in the United States, Italy and Spain and spanned the acute and convalescent phases of COVID-19. The material from the prospective study consisted of cDNA or gDNA derived from T cells, B-cell-depleted T cells, or PBMCs. Subjects who had been exposed to COVID-19, were actively infected with it, or had recovered from it provided the deeply sampled blood TCRbeta repertoires that made up the dataset. The repertoires were released in a freely available public database intended as a resource for research on the immune response to SARS-CoV-2. The samples were drawn from the first 160 participants of the ongoing ImmuneRACE study and from some 1,300 subjects provided by 6 global collaborators. A de-identified subject ID, COVID-19 status, age in years and sex were almost always included in the sample metadata. HLA class I and class II types, where available, came from metadata supplied by the sample provider rather than from assay-based typing.

Each collaborating institution followed its own protocols to collect whole blood in K2EDTA tubes. For TCRbeta analysis, collaborators shipped samples in one of three forms: frozen whole blood, isolated PBMCs, or DNA extracted from either of those sample types. TCRbeta CDR3 regions were amplified from genomic DNA using the immunoSEQ Assay, a bias-controlled multiplex PCR. Per the original workflow: The number of nucleated cells in each sample was estimated by amplification of reference gene primers within the assay. Sequence reads were collapsed and filtered to measure the absolute abundance of every unique TCRbeta CDR3 rearrangement. For each sample, productive Simpson clonality was calculated as the square root of Simpson's diversity index over productive rearrangements. TCRdb holds this immuneACCESS table with in-frame rearrangements only. Some clones are missing; in checked studies, unresolved V genes explain under half, and the rest has no known cause. For V, J and clone size, that table is used; D and trimming come from the DNA. This sample gives some 74,000 clones in total; approximately 80% of them show up just once. Roughly 5% of the sample is held by the ten biggest clonotypes.

The CDR3 starts with the cysteine, ends with the phenylalanine, and has 13 residues. Only the CDR3 DNA stays, 39 bases, in frame from base 1. As encoded in the germline V gene, CDR1 is KGHSH while CDR2 is LQKENI. V is pared back by 6 bases and J by 5 bases, with 13 bases lying between the germline termini. Paper-wide results and their limitations: The quantity of clinical and demographic metadata differed by source and by participant and was supplied without curation.

Concerning this clone itself: Its antigen remains undetermined. Nothing much larger sits one base from this clone, and base qualities are not available.

Sequencing was carried out using peripheral blood. This chain is built from TRBV18 and TRBJ2-5, with TRBD2 tentatively as D gene (5 bases match). The receptor comes from a woman at least 80 years old with active or convalescent COVID-19. The CDR3 is CASSNGVDETQYF. The nucleotide sequence is given as TGTGCCAGCTCCAACGGGGTAGATGAGACCCAGTACTTC.